This T cell receptor (beta chain) comes out of a study of T cells in Graves' hyperthyroidism and ophthalmopathy. There were TCR beta CDR3 regions amplified from RNA transcripts. During a first-round RT-PCR of the TCR CDR3, the HTBI primer set was used. TCRdb reanalysed the multiplex PCR reads using MiXCR and keeps one entry per CDR3 protein. The sample lists 690,000 or so distinct CDR3 sequences; approximately 18% were seen once. Germline CDR1 is SNHLY and CDR2 is FYNNEI. V was trimmed by 10 bases and J by 6 bases, leaving 21 bases between them. The CDR3 loop spans 15 amino acids. This TCR was sampled from a woman aged 50 to 60 with Graves' hyperthyroidism that later progressed to Graves' ophthalmopathy. The chain recombines TRBV2 with TRBJ2-2; tentatively, D is TRBD1 (5 bases). The sample taken for sequencing was blood. This CDR3 is CAIPWGRGSAGELFF. The CDR3 nucleotides are TGTGCCATCCCGTGGGGAAGGGGAAGCGCCGGGGAGCTGTTTTTT.